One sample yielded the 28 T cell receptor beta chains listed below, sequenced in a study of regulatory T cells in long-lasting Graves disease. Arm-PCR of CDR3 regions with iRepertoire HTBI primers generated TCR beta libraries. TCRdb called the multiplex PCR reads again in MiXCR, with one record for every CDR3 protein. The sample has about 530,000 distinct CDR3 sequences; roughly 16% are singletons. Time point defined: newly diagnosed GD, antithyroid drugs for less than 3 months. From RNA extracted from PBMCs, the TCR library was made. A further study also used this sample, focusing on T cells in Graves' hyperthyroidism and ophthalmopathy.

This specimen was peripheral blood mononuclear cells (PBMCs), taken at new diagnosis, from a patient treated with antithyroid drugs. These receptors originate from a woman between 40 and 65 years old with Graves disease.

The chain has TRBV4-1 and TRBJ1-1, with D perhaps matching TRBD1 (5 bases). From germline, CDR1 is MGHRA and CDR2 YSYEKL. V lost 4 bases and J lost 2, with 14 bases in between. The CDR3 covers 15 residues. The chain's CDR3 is CASSPRGGFNTEAFF. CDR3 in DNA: TGCGCCAGCAGCCCGAGGGGCGGCTTTAACACTGAAGCTTTCTTT.

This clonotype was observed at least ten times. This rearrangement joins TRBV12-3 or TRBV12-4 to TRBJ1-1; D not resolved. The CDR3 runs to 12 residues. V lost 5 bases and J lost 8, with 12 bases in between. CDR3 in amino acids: CASSTPTGEAFF. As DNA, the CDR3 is TGTGCCAGCAGTACCCCGACCGGGGAAGCTTTCTTT.

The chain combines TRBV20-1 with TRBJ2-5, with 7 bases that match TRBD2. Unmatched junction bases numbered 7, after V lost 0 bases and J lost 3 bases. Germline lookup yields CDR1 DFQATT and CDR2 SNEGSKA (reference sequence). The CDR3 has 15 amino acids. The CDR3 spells CSARDWREGKETQYF. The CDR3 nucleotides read TGCAGTGCTAGAGATTGGAGGGAGGGTAAAGAGACCCAGTACTTC.

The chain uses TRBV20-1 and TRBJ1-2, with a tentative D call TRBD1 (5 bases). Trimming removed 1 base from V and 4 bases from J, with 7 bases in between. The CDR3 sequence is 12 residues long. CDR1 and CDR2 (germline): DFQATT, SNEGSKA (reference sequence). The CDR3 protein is CSARVGGYGYTF. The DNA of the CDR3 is TGCAGTGCTAGAGTGGGGGGCTATGGCTACACCTTC.

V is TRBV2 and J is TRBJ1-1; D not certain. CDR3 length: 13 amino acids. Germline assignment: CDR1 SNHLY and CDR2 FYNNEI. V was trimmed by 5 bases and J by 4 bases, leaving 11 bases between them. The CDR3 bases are TGTGCCAGCAGTTACTCGTCCGCCACTGAAGCTTTCTTT. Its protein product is CASSYSSATEAFF.

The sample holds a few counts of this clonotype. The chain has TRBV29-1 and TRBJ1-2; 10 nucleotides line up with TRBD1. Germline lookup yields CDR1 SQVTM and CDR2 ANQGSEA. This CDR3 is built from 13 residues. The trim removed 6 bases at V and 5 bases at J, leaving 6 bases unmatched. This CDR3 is CSVTGGAQYGYTF. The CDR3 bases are TGCAGCGTGACAGGGGGCGCTCAATATGGCTACACCTTC.

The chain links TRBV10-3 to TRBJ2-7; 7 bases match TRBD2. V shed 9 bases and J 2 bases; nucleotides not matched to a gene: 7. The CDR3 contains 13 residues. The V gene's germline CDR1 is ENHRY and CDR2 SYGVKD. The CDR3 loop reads CAISGGPTYEQYF. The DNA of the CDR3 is TGTGCCATATCGGGGGGTCCTACCTACGAGCAGTACTTC.

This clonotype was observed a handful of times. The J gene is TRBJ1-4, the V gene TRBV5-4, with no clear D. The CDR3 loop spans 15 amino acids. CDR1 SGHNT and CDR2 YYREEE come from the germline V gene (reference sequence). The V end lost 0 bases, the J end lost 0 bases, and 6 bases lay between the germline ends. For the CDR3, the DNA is TGTGCCAGCAGCTTGGCCCCTTCAACTAATGAAAAACTGTTTTTT. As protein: CASSLAPSTNEKLFF.

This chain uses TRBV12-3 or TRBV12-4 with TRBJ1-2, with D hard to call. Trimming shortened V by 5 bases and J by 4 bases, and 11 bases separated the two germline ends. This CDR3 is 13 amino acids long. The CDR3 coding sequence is TGTGCCAGCAGTCCGTACAGACCCTATGGCTACACCTTC. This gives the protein CASSPYRPYGYTF.

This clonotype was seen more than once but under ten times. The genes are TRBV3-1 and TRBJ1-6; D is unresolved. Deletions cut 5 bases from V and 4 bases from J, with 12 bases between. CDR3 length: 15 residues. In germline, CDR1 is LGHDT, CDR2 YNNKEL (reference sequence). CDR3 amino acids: CASSATTRYNSPLHF. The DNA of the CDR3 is TGTGCCAGCAGCGCAACGACCCGTTATAATTCACCCCTCCACTTT.

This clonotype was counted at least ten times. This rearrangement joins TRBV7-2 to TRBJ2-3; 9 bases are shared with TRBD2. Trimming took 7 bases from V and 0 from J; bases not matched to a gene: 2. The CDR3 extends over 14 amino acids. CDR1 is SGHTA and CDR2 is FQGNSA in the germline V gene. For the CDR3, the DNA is TGTGCCAGCAAGACTAGCGGAAGCACAGATACGCAGTATTTT. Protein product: CASKTSGSTDTQYF. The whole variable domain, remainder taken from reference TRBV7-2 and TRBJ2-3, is GAGVSQSPSNKVTEKGKDVELRCDPISGHTALYWYRQSLGQGLEFLIYFQGNSAPDKSGLPSDRFSAERTGGSVSTLTIQRTQQEDSAVYLCASKTSGSTDTQYFGPGTRLTVL.

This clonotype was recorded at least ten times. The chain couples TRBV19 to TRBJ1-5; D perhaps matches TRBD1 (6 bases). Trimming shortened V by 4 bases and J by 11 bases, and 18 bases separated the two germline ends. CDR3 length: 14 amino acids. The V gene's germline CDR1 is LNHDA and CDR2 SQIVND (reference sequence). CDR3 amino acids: CASSTGAAPMAQHF. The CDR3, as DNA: TGTGCCAGTAGTACGGGGGCAGCCCCTATGGCCCAGCATTTT.

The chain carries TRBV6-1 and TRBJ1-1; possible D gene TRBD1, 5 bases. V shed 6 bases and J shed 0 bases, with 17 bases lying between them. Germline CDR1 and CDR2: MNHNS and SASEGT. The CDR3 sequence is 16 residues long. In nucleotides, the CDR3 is TGTGCCAGCAGCGCTGGGGGTTCTCCTATGAACACTGAAGCTTTCTTT. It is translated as CASSAGGSPMNTEAFF.

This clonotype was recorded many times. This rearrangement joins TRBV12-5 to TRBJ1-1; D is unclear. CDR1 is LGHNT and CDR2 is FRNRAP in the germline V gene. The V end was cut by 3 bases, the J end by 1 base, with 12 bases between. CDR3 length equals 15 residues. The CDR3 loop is CASGLEGSPNTEAFF. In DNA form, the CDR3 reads TGTGCTAGTGGTTTAGAAGGGTCCCCGAACACTGAAGCTTTCTTT.

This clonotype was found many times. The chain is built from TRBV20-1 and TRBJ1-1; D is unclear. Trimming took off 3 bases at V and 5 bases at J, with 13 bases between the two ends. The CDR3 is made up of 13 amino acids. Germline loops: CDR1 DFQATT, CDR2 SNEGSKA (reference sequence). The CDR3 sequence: CSARAGMGTEAFF. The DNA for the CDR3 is TGCAGTGCTAGGGCCGGGATGGGGACTGAAGCTTTCTTT.

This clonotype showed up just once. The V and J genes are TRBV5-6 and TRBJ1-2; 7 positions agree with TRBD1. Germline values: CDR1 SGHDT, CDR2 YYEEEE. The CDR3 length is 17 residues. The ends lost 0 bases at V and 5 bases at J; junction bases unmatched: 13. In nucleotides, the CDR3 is TGTGCCAGCAGCTTGGAGGACAGGCCAGGTGACTTTTATGGCTACACCTTC. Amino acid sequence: CASSLEDRPGDFYGYTF.

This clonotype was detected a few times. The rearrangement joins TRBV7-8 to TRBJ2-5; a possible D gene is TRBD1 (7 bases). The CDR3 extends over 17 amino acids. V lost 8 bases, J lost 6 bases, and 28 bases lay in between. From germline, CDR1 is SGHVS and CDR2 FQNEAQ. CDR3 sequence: CASLPGRTGGFRKTQYF. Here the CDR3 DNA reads TGTGCCAGCCTACCGGGGCGGACAGGAGGGTTCCGAAAGACCCAGTACTTC.

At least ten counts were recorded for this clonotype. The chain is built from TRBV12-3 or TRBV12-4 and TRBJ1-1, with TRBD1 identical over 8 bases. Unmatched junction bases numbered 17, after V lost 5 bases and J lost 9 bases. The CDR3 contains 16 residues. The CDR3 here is CASSPAWGRGRLQAFF. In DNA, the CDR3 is TGTGCCAGCAGTCCCGCGTGGGGCAGGGGGCGGCTTCAAGCTTTCTTT.

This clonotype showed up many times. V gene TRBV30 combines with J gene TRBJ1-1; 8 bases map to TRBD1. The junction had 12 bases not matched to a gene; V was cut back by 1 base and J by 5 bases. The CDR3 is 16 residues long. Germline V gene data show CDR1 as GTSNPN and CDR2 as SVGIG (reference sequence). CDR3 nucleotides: TGTGCCTGGAGTGATGGAGGACAGGGTAGGAGTACTGAAGCTTTCTTT. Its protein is CAWSDGGQGRSTEAFF.

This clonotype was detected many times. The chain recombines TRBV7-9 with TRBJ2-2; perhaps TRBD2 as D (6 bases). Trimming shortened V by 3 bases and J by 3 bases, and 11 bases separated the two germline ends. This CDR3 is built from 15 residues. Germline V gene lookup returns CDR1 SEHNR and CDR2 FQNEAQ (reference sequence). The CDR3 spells CASSLSGVHTGELFF. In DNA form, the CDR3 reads TGTGCCAGCAGCTTGTCGGGGGTACACACCGGGGAGCTGTTTTTT.

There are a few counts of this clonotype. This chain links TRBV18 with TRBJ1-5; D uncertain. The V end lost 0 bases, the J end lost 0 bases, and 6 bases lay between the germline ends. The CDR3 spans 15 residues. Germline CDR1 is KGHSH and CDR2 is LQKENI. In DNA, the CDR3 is TGTGCCAGCTCACCACCTGGAAATAGCAATCAGCCCCAGCATTTT. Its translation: CASSPPGNSNQPQHF.

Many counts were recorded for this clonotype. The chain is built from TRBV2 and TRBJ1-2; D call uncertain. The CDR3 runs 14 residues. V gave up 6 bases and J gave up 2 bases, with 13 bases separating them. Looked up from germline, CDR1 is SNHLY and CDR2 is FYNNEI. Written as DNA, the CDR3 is TGTGCCAGCAGAGGCAGGATCACCAACTATGGCTACACCTTC. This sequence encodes CASRGRITNYGYTF.

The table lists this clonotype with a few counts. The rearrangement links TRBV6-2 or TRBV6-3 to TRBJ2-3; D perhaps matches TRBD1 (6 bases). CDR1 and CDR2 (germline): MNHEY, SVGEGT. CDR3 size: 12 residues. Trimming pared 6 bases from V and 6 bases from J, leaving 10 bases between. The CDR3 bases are TGTGCCAGCAGGGTCGGACAGGATACGCAGTATTTT. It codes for CASRVGQDTQYF.

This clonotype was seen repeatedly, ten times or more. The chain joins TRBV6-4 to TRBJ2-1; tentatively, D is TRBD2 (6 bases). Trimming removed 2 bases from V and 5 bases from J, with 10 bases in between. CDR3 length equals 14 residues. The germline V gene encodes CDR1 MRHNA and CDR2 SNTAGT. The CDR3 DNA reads TGTGCCAGCAGTGACGGCGGGGAGAACAATGAGCAGTTCTTC. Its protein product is CASSDGGENNEQFF.

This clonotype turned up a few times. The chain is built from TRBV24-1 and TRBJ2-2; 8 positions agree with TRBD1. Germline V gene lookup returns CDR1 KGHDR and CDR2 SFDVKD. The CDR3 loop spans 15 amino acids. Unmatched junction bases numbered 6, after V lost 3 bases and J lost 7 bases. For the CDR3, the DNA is TGTGCCACCAGTGATCCTGGGACAGGCCGCGGGGAGCTGTTTTTT. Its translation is CATSDPGTGRGELFF.

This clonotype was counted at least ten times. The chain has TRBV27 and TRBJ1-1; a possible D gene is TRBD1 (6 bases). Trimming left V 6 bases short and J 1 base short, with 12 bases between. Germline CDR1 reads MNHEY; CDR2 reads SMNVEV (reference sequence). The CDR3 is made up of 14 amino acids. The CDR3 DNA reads TGTGCCAGCAGCGTACAGGGACCGAACACTGAAGCTTTCTTT. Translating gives CASSVQGPNTEAFF.

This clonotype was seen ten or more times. DNA of the CDR3: TGTGCCAGCAGCCCCCTCAGGGACAGCGGGAAGCCCCAGCATTTT. This sequence encodes CASSPLRDSGKPQHF. V and J are TRBV2 and TRBJ1-5, with 7 bases fitting TRBD1. V lost 6 bases, J lost 8 bases, and 13 bases stayed unmatched. The CDR3 covers 15 residues. The germline V gene has CDR1 SNHLY and CDR2 FYNNEI.

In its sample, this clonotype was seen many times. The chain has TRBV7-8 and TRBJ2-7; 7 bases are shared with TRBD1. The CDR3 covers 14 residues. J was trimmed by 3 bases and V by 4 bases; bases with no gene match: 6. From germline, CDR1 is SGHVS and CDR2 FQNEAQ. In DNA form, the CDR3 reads TGTGCCAGCAGCTCACAGGGGTTTGGCTACGAGCAGTACTTC. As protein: CASSSQGFGYEQYF.